This T cell receptor beta chain was sequenced for a study of blood T cell repertoires in COVID-19. The authors' processing: Reference gene primer amplification yielded estimated nucleated cell counts. TCRdb keeps only in-frame clones here, not all; method: immunoSEQ multiplex PCR. V and J calls plus clone size are reproduced from that table; the DNA served to infer D and trimming. Altogether around 95,000 clones are present, around four fifths being singletons, with the ten largest covering over 30%. The length of the CDR3 is 11 residues. Trimming left V 3 bases short and J 8 bases short, with 7 bases between. The germline CDR1 and CDR2 sequences are ENHRY and SYGVKD.

This rearrangement joins TRBV10-3 to TRBJ1-1, with D unclear. The sequenced material came from peripheral blood. The clonotype was recovered from a man in his 70s with active or convalescent COVID-19. The CDR3 coding sequence is TGTGCCATCAGTGAAGAGGCCGAAGCTTTCTTT. Protein sequence: CAISEEAEAFF.